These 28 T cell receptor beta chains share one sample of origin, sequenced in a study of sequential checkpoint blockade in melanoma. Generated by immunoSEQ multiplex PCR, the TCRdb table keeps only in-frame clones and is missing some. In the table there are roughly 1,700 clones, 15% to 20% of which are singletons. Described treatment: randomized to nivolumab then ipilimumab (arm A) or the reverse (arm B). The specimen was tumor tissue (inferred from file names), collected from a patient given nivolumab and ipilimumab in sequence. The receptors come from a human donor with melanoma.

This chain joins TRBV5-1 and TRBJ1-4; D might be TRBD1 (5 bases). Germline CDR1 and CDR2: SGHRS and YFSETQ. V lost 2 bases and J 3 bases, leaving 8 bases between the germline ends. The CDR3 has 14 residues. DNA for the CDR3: TGCGCCAGCAGCTTCGGGGGTTCTAATGAAAAACTGTTTTTT. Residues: CASSFGGSNEKLFF.

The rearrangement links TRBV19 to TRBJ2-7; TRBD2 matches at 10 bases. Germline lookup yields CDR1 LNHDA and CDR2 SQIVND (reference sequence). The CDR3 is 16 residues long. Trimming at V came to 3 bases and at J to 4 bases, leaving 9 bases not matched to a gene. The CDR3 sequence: CASSIGLAGVGYEQYF. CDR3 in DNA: TGTGCCAGTAGTATCGGTCTAGCGGGAGTAGGATACGAGCAGTACTTC.

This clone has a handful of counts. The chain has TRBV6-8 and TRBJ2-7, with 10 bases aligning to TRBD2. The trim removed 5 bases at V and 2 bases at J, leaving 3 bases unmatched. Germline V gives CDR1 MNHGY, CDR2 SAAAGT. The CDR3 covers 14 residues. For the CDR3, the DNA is TGTGCCAGCAGTCTTCTAGCGGGGGCCTACGAGCAGTACTTC. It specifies CASSLLAGAYEQYF.

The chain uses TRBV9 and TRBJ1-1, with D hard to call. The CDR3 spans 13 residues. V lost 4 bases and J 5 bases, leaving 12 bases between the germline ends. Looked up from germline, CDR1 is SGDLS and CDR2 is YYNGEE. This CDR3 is CASSYYAETEAFF. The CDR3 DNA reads TGTGCCAGCAGCTACTACGCCGAAACTGAAGCTTTCTTT.

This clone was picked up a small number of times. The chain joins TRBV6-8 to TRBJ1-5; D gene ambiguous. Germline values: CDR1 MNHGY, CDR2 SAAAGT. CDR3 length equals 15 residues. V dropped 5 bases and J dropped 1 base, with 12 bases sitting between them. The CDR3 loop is CASSGRVHSNQPQHF. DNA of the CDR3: TGTGCCAGCAGTGGGAGGGTTCACAGCAATCAGCCCCAGCATTTT.

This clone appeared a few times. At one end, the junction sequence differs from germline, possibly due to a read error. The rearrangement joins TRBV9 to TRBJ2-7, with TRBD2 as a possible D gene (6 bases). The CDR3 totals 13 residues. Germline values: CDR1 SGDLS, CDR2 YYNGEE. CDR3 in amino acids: CASSVTSSDEQYF. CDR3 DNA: TGTGCCAGCAGCGTAACTAGCTCCGACGAGCAGTACTTC.

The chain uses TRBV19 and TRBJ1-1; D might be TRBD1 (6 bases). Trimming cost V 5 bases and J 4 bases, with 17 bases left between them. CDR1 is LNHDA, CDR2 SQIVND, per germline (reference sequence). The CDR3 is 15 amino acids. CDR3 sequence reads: CASSLNRGAGTEAFF. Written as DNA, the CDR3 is TGTGCCAGTAGTTTAAATCGGGGGGCAGGCACTGAAGCTTTCTTT.

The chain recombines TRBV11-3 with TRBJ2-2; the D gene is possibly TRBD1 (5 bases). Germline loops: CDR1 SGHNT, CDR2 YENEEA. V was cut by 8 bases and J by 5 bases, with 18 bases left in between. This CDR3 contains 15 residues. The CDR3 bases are TGTGCCAGCTTGGGGATAGTAAGGGGAACCGGGGAGCTGTTTTTT. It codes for CASLGIVRGTGELFF.

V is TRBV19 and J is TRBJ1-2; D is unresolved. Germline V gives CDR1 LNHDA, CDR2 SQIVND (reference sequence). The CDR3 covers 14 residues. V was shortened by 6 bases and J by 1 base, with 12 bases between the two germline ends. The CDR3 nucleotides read TGTGCCAGTAGGACTGGAGGGTATAACTATGGCTACACCTTC. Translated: CASRTGGYNYGYTF.

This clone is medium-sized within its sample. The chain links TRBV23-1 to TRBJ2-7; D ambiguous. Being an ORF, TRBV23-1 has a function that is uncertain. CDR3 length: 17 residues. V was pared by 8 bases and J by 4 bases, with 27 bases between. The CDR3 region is CASQPRQEPLFAYEQYF. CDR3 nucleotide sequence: TGCGCCAGCCAACCCCGGCAGGAGCCTCTTTTTGCTTACGAGCAGTACTTC.

The DNA for the CDR3 is TGTGCCAGCTCACCACGCGGGGGCCCTAGTCCTCAAGAGACCCAGTACTTC. Encoded protein: CASSPRGGPSPQETQYF. The rearrangement uses TRBV18 and TRBJ2-5, with D perhaps matching TRBD2 (7 bases). Trimming cost V 1 base and J 2 bases, with 17 bases left between them. The CDR3 sequence is 17 residues long. Germline V lookup: CDR1 KGHSH, CDR2 LQKENI.

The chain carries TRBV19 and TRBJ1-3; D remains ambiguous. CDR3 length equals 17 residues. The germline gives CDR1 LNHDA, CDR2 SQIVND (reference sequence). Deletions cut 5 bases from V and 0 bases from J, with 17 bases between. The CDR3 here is CASSQGVTVISGNTIYF. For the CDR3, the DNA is TGTGCCAGTAGTCAAGGAGTGACGGTTATCTCTGGAAACACCATATATTTT.

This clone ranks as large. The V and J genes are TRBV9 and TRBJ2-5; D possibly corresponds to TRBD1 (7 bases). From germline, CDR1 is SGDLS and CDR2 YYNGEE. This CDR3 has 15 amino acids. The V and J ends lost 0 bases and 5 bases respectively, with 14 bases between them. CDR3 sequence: CASSVVGGGRETQYF. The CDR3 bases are TGTGCCAGCAGCGTAGTTGGAGGGGGCCGGGAGACCCAGTACTTC.

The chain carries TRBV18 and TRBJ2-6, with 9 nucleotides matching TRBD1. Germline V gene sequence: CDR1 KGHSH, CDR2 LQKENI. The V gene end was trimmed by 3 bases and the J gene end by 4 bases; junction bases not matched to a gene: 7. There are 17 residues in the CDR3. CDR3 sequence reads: CASSPGTGNVGANVLTF. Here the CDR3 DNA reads TGTGCCAGCTCACCGGGGACAGGGAATGTCGGGGCCAACGTCCTGACTTTC.

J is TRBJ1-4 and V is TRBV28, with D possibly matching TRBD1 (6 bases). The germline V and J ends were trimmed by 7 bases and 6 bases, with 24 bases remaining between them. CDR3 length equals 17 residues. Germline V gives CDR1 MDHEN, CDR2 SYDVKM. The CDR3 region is CASTVYLTYREYEKLFF. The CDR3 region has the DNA TGTGCCAGCACCGTTTATCTAACGTACAGGGAATATGAAAAACTGTTTTTT.

The DNA for the CDR3 is TGCAGCGTTCTTAGACAGCACAACACTGAAGCTTTCTTT. It specifies CSVLRQHNTEAFF. V usage is TRBV29-1 and J usage is TRBJ1-1; maybe TRBD1 (5 bases). V was clipped by 5 bases and J by 2 bases, with 12 bases between them. This CDR3 region has 13 residues. Germline V CDR1 and CDR2: SQVTM, ANQGSEA. The variable domain in full, with the rest retrieved from reference TRBV29-1 and TRBJ1-1, is SAVISQKPSRDICQRGTSLTIQCQVDSQVTMMFWYRQQPGQSLTLIATANQGSEATYESGFVIDKFPISRPNLTFSTLTVSNMSPEDSSIYLCSVLRQHNTEAFFGQGTRLTVV.

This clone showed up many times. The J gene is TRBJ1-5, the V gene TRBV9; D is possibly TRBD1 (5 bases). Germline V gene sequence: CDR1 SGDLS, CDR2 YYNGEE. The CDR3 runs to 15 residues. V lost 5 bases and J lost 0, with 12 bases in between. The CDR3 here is CASSEAGFSNQPQHF. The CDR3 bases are TGTGCCAGCAGTGAAGCAGGGTTTAGCAATCAGCCCCAGCATTTT.

The DNA of the CDR3 is TGCGCCAGCAGTCAATCGAAGAGGGCAGGGGTGTACGAGCAGTACTTC. Its translation: CASSQSKRAGVYEQYF. This chain connects TRBV23-1 to TRBJ2-7, with D tentatively TRBD1 (6 bases). TRBV23-1 is an ORF; its function is uncertain. V lost 0 bases and J lost 4, with 16 bases in between. This CDR3 contains 16 residues.

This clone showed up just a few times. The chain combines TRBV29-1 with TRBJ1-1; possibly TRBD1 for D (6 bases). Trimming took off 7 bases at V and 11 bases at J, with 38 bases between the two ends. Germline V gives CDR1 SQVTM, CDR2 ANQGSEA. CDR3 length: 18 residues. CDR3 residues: CSAGVNLEPGTSSGEAFF. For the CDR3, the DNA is TGCAGCGCGGGGGTCAATCTCGAACCCGGGACATCCAGTGGAGAGGCTTTCTTT. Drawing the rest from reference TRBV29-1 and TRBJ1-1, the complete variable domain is SAVISQKPSRDICQRGTSLTIQCQVDSQVTMMFWYRQQPGQSLTLIATANQGSEATYESGFVIDKFPISRPNLTFSTLTVSNMSPEDSSIYLCSAGVNLEPGTSSGEAFFGQGTRLTVV.

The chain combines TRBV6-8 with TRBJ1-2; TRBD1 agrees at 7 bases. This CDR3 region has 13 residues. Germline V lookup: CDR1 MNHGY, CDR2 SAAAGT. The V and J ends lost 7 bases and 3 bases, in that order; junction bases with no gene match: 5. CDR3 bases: TGTGCCAGCACCGACAGGGTGTACTATGGCTACACCTTC. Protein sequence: CASTDRVYYGYTF.

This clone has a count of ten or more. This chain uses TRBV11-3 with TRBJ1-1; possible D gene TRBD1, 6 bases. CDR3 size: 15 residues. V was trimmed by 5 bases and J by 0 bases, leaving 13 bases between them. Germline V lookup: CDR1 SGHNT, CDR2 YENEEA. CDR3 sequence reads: CASSGQQAMNTEAFF. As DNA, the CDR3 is TGTGCCAGCAGCGGACAGCAAGCGATGAACACTGAAGCTTTCTTT.

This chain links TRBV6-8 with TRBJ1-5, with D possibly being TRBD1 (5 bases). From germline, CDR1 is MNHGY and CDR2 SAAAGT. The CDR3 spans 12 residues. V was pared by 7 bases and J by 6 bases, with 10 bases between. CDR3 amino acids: CASTYGGQPQHF. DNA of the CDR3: TGTGCCAGCACCTACGGGGGTCAGCCCCAGCATTTT.

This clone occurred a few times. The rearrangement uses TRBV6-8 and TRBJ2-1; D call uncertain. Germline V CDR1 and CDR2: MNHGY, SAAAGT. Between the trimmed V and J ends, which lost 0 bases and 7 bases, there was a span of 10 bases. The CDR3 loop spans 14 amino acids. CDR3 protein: CASSYSPVWNEQFF. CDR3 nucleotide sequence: TGTGCCAGCAGTTACTCCCCGGTTTGGAATGAGCAGTTCTTC.

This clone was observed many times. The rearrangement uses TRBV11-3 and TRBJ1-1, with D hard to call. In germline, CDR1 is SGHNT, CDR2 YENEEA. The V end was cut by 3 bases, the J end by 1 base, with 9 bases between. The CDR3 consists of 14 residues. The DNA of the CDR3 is TGTGCCAGCAGCTTGGAAGAAAAGAACACTGAAGCTTTCTTT. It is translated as CASSLEEKNTEAFF.

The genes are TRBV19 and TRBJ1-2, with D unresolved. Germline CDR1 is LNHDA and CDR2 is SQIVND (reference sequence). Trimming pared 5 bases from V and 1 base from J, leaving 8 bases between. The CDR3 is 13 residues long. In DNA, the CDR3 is TGTGCCAGTAGTTTGGGGTTTAACTATGGCTACACCTTC. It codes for CASSLGFNYGYTF.

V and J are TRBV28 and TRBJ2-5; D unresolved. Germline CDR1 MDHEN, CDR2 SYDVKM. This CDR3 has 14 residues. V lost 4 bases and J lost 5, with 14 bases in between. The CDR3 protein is CASSYHLNTETQYF. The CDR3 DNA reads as TGTGCCAGCAGTTACCACCTCAACACGGAGACCCAGTACTTC.

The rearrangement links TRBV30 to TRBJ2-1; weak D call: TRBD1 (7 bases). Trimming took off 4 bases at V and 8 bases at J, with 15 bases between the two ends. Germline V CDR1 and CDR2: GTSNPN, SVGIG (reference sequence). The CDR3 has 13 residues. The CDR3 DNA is TGTGCCTGGACCCTAGGAGGGGGCGATGAGCAGTTCTTC. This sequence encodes CAWTLGGGDEQFF.

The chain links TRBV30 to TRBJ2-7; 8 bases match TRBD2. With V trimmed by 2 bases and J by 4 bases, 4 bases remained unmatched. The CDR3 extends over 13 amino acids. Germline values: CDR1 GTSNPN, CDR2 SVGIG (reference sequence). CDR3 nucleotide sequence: TGTGCCTGGAGTAGCGGGAGTAGATACGAGCAGTACTTC. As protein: CAWSSGSRYEQYF.